What follows are 18 T cell receptor beta chains derived from one specimen sequenced in a study of shared clonotypes between healthy human individuals (TCRdb year 2020). Preparation of the library involved the immunoSEQ multiplex PCR assay. As stored in TCRdb, this immuneACCESS dataset retains in-frame rearrangements with V and J assigned. A fraction of the clones does not appear; measured against another copy, unresolved V genes explain less than half of the discrepancy, and the remainder lacks a known reason. Recorded for this sample are some 2,000,000 clones; over 85% of them occurred a single time. The ten top clones hold 0.1% to 0.15% of the sample. Sample: naive CD4+ T cells sorted from blood. This specimen's cell subset or site label, per the study, means: CD45RA+ positively selected. Receptors originate from a man younger than 35 in good health.

Details on this clone: The sample has other DNA sequences that encode this CDR3 too. This chain connects TRBV28 to TRBJ2-7, with a possible D match to TRBD2 (5 bases). Trimming removed 6 bases from V and 3 bases from J, with 6 bases in between. This CDR3 is built from 11 residues. Germline loops: CDR1 MDHEN, CDR2 SYDVKM. Here the CDR3 reads CASRGSYEQYF. DNA of the CDR3: TGTGCCAGCAGGGGGAGCTACGAGCAGTACTTC.

The rearrangement joins TRBV6-5 to TRBJ2-1; 7 bases match TRBD1. V shed 5 bases and J 5 bases; nucleotides not matched to a gene: 9. The CDR3 runs 15 residues. The germline V gene encodes CDR1 MNHEY and CDR2 SVGAGI. DNA of the CDR3: TGTGCCAGCAGTAGGGGACAGACAAGGAACAATGAGCAGTTCTTC. Protein product: CASSRGQTRNNEQFF.

In the case of this clone: Additional DNA sequences in this sample encode the identical CDR3. The V gene is TRBV7-9, the J gene TRBJ1-2, with TRBD1 identical over 7 bases. V trimming: 1 base; J trimming: 8 bases; junction bases outside the gene matches: 4. Germline CDR1 reads SEHNR; CDR2 reads FQNEAQ (reference sequence). This CDR3 region has 13 residues. The CDR3 DNA reads as TGTGCCAGCAGCTTAGGGACAGGTGGCGGCTACACCTTC. It is translated as CASSLGTGGGYTF.

The rearrangement uses TRBV19 and TRBJ2-7, with D maybe TRBD1 (5 bases). With 6 bases removed from V and 2 bases from J, the gap between germline ends came to 11 bases. Germline V gene lookup returns CDR1 LNHDA and CDR2 SQIVND (reference sequence). The CDR3 totals 13 residues. The CDR3 reads CASRETAAYEQYF. The CDR3 coding sequence is TGTGCCAGTAGGGAGACAGCAGCCTACGAGCAGTACTTC.

The rearrangement uses TRBV18 and TRBJ2-1, with D unclear. CDR3 length equals 13 residues. Trimming removed 0 bases at V and 9 bases at J, with 9 bases between. Germline CDR1 reads KGHSH; CDR2 reads LQKENI. The CDR3 DNA reads TGTGCCAGCTCACCACCTTCTAATTTTGAGCAGTTCTTC. Protein: CASSPPSNFEQFF.

The chain combines TRBV2 with TRBJ2-3; D unclear. The CDR3 extends over 11 amino acids. Germline lookup yields CDR1 SNHLY and CDR2 FYNNEI. With 6 bases removed from V and 10 bases from J, the gap between germline ends came to 11 bases. For the CDR3, the DNA is TGTGCCAGCAGCCTATCTATTCCGCAGTATTTT. As protein: CASSLSIPQYF.

The chain recombines TRBV27 with TRBJ2-1; the D gene is possibly TRBD1 (5 bases). The CDR3 loop spans 15 amino acids. The V end was cut by 2 bases, the J end by 4 bases, with 12 bases between. From germline, CDR1 is MNHEY and CDR2 SMNVEV (reference sequence). CDR3 bases: TGTGCCAGCAGTTTACGTGGGCAGGGATACAATGAGCAGTTCTTC. Translating gives CASSLRGQGYNEQFF.

The chain employs TRBV6-5 and TRBJ2-1, with 13 bases fitting TRBD2. Germline-derived CDR1 and CDR2 are MNHEY and SVGAGI. V trimming: 4 bases; J trimming: 10 bases; junction bases outside the gene matches: 7. CDR3 length equals 15 residues. The CDR3 sequence: CASSFRLAGGREQFF. CDR3 DNA: TGTGCCAGCAGTTTTCGACTAGCGGGAGGACGGGAGCAGTTCTTC.

The rearrangement joins TRBV28 to TRBJ2-7; the match to TRBD1 covers 11 bases. The CDR3 is 15 residues long. The germline V gene has CDR1 MDHEN and CDR2 SYDVKM. Germline trimming cut 2 bases from V and 5 bases from J; bases unmatched to any gene: 5. The CDR3 is CASSLGRTGGHEQYF. As DNA, the CDR3 is TGTGCCAGCAGTTTAGGGAGGACAGGGGGCCACGAGCAGTACTTC.

This chain joins TRBV4-3 and TRBJ1-1; maybe TRBD1 (5 bases). The CDR3 totals 18 residues. V lost 0 bases and J lost 0, with 17 bases in between. Germline V lookup: CDR1 LGHNA, CDR2 YSLEER. The CDR3 DNA is TGCGCCAGCAGCCAAGAAAGTATAGGTGGAGGGGTGAACACTGAAGCTTTCTTT. It encodes CASSQESIGGGVNTEAFF.

The chain carries TRBV5-1 and TRBJ2-2, with D tentatively TRBD2 (6 bases). CDR1 SGHRS and CDR2 YFSETQ come from the germline V gene. The CDR3 contains 13 residues. Trimming shortened V by 6 bases and J by 4 bases, and 10 bases separated the two germline ends. This chain's CDR3 is CASKDSGTGELFF. The DNA for the CDR3 is TGCGCCAGCAAGGATAGCGGCACCGGGGAGCTGTTTTTT.

The chain employs TRBV19 and TRBJ2-3; D possibly matches TRBD1 or TRBD2 (5 bases each). Germline V gene sequence: CDR1 LNHDA, CDR2 SQIVND (reference sequence). The CDR3 loop spans 12 amino acids. V shed 6 bases and J shed 5 bases, with 9 bases lying between them. The CDR3 reads CASSPRGDTQYF. CDR3 nucleotides: TGTGCCAGTAGCCCGAGGGGAGATACGCAGTATTTT.

V gene TRBV7-9 combines with J gene TRBJ2-3; 8 bases are a match to TRBD2. The germline V gene encodes CDR1 SEHNR and CDR2 FQNEAQ (reference sequence). V lost 4 bases to trimming and J lost 2 bases; unmatched junction nucleotides: 14. This CDR3 spans 18 amino acids. The CDR3 is CASSSPFGAGVNTDTQYF. The CDR3 coding sequence is TGTGCCAGCAGCTCCCCATTCGGAGCGGGGGTAAACACAGATACGCAGTATTTT.

The chain employs TRBV5-1 and TRBJ1-3; D is unresolved. V lost 4 bases to trimming and J lost 7 bases, with 24 bases between them. Per germline, CDR1 SGHRS and CDR2 YFSETQ. The CDR3 is made up of 17 amino acids. The chain's CDR3 is CASSPAGFVWAGNTIYF. CDR3 coding DNA: TGCGCCAGCAGCCCCGCCGGATTTGTGTGGGCCGGCAACACCATATATTTT.

This chain's CDR3 is CASTTHEREYNEQFF. In DNA form, the CDR3 reads TGTGCCAGCACAACCCATGAGCGGGAGTACAATGAGCAGTTCTTC. This chain links TRBV6-6 with TRBJ2-1, with 8 bases identical to TRBD2. The CDR3 runs to 15 residues. The ends lost 7 bases at V and 4 bases at J; junction bases unmatched: 9. The germline CDR1 and CDR2 sequences are MNHNY and SVGAGI (reference sequence).

The chain carries TRBV11-2 and TRBJ1-5; TRBD1 might be the D (5 bases). This CDR3 has 15 residues. The ends were cut back, 0 bases at V and 6 bases at J, with 12 bases in the middle. In germline, CDR1 is SGHAT, CDR2 FQNNGV. The CDR3 sequence is CASSLDYGGIQPQHF. As DNA, the CDR3 is TGTGCCAGCAGCTTAGATTACGGGGGTATTCAGCCCCAGCATTTT.

This chain joins TRBV4-2 and TRBJ2-5; D possibly corresponds to TRBD1 (5 bases). The length of the CDR3 is 16 residues. V was pared by 0 bases and J by 2 bases, with 13 bases between. From germline, CDR1 is LGHNA and CDR2 YNFKEQ. The CDR3 protein is CASSQDWAGRQETQYF. CDR3 nucleotides: TGTGCCAGCAGCCAAGACTGGGCAGGGCGGCAAGAGACCCAGTACTTC.

V and J are TRBV23-1 and TRBJ2-7, with 9 positions matching TRBD1. TRBV23-1 qualifies as an ORF whose function is uncertain. There are 13 residues in the CDR3. J was trimmed by 6 bases and V by 4 bases; bases with no gene match: 4. The CDR3 coding sequence is TGCGCCAGCAGTCTACAGGGGGCGTGCGAGCAGTACTTC. It specifies CASSLQGACEQYF.